This T cell receptor beta chain was captured by sequencing in a study of neurological immune-mediated disorders. The junction had 17 bases not matched to a gene; V was cut back by 3 bases and J by 6 bases. This CDR3 contains 17 residues. Germline values: CDR1 SGHRS, CDR2 YFSETQ. TCRdb re-derived calls from the 5' RACE reads in MiXCR, one entry per CDR3 protein. Of about 14,000 distinct CDR3 sequences detected, approximately 13% appear once; the ten largest clones hold 41%. This receptor was identified in a female donor with HTLV-1-associated myelopathy (HAM/TSP). This chain uses TRBV5-1 with TRBJ2-7; TRBD2 agrees at 8 bases. Sequencing was performed on CD8+ T cells from blood. The CDR3 loop reads CASSWFQGREGHVEQYF. CDR3 nucleotides: TGCGCCAGCAGCTGGTTTCAGGGCCGGGAGGGCCACGTCGAGCAGTACTTC.